The clone carrying this T cell receptor beta chain was counted once. TCR sequencing used cDNA made by reverse transcription of extracted RNA. Sequenced by immunoSEQ multiplex PCR; TCRdb stores in-frame clones only, minus some. Of roughly 170,000 clones in the sample, about 60% were seen once. The treatment is: oral pan-JAK inhibitor, 5-10 mg twice daily. CDR1 is MGHDK, CDR2 SYGVNS, per germline. The ends were cut back, 5 bases at V and 4 bases at J, with 27 bases in the middle. The CDR3 consists of 18 residues. The data were taken from a study of CD8+ T cells in alopecia areata. Study-level information: Affected scalp percentage set treated patients' severity scores.

The chain is built from TRBV25-1 and TRBJ2-7; a weak D match, TRBD1 (6 bases). This clonotype originated in a human donor with alopecia areata. Sequences were derived from CD8+ T cells sorted from blood, sampled at week 24, from a patient treated with tofacitinib. In DNA form, the CDR3 reads TGTGCCAGCAGTCGAACCCTAGGTGGGGGACAAGGGAAGTACGAGCAGTACTTC. The encoded protein is CASSRTLGGGQGKYEQYF.